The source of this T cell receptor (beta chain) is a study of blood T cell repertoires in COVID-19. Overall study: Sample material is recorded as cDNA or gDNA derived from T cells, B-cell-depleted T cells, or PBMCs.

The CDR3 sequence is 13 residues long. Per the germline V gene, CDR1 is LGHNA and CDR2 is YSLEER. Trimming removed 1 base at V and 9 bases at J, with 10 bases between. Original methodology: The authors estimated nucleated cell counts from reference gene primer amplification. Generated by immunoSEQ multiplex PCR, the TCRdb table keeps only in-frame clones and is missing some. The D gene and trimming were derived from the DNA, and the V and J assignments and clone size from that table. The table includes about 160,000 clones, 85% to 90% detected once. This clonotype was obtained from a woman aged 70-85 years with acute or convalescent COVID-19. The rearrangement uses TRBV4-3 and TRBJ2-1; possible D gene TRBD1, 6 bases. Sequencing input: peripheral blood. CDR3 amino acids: CASSQGTATEQFF. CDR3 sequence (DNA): TGCGCCAGCAGCCAAGGGACAGCAACTGAGCAGTTCTTC.